The clone carrying this T cell receptor (beta chain) was found a few times. As yet, its antigen is unknown. The source of the sample is a study of T cell repertoires in cytomegalovirus infection. The germline V gene encodes CDR1 LNHDA and CDR2 SQIVND (reference sequence). This CDR3 comprises 13 residues. Losses at the gene ends were 4 bases for V and 4 bases for J; bases not matched to a gene: 1. Each CDR3 protein gets one entry after TCRdb re-called the reads with MiXCR. The table lists 200,000 to 300,000 distinct CDR3 sequences, roughly 10% of them singletons. Regarding the study as a whole: Totalled public TCR beta family frequency picked out people who carried CMV plus the relevant HLA.

The specimen sequenced was PBMCs. The TCR comes from a human donor in good health (CMV status not recorded). Some clones in this sample may be carry-over from other donors' samples. The rearrangement uses TRBV19 and TRBJ1-2; 9 bases line up with TRBD1. The CDR3 is CASSTTGGYGYTF. The CDR3 DNA reads as TGTGCCAGTAGTACGACAGGGGGCTATGGCTACACCTTC.